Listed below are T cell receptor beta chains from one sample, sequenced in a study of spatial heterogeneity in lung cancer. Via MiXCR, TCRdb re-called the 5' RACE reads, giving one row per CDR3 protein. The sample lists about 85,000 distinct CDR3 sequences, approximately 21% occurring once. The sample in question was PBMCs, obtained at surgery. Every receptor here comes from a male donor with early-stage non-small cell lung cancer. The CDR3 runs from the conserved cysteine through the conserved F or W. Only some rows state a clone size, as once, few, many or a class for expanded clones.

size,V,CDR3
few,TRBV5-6,CASSWSNEQFF
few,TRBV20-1,CSARKGSSYEQYF
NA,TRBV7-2,CASSQGGFDQPQHF
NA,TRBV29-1,CSVEAGQGEKLFF
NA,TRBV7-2,CASSSAGLLAADTQYF
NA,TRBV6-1,CASGLPAGVSQPQHF
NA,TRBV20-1,CSATPDGQGANEQFF
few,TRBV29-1,CSVEYWEGTFYGYTF
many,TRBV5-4,CASSGPAGGLRDEQFF
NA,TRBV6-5,CASIWRADANTGELFF
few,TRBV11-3,CASSLVRNEQFF
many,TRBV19,CASSTGTGGFQPQHF
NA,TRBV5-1,CASSPDRADTEAFF
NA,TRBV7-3,CASSRGTGDEQFF
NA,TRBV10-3,CAIRGAEAGELFF
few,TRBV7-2,CASSPSAGALSYEQYF
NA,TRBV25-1,CASSEYPGGTEAFF
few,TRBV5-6,CASSLSLNYGYTF
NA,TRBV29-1,CSVDLGPTTDTQYF
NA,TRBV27,CASRVWGTQYF
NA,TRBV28,CASSLPQGRRDEQFF
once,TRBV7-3,CASSLLAGTGELFF
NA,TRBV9,CASSVSAGNTEAFF
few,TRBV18,CASSPPWGKNTEAFF
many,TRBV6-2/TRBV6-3,CASIKEGGSSPLHF
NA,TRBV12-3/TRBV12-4,CASSPPGGANTEAFF
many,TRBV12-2,CASRLVGLAGFTDTQYF
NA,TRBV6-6,CASSYSKTGGDYGYTF
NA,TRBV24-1,CATSDSGTDYGYTF
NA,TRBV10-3,CAISRLAHEQYF
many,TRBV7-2,CASSPSRGTDTQYF
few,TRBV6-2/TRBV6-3,CASSYYKGVSSLNEQFF
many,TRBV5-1,CASSTGGLGTDTQYF
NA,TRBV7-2,CASSLAGTTYYEQYF
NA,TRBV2,CASSESGFSTDTQYF
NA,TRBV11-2,CASSQSLAGRSSTDTQYF
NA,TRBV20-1,CSASHRVTAAPGGYTQYF
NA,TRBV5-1,CASSSTGETQYF
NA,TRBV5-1,CASSPRDSNSPLHF
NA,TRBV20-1,CSARDFGGTEAFF
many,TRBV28,CASRNRDTYTGELFF
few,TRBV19,CASSIWTDSTNEKLFF
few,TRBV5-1,CASSMGILRTAGDTQYF
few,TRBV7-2,CASSFMADPDTQYF
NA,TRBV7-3,CASSLTSQSGELFF
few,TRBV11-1,CASSTPGLAGGGETQYF
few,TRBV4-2,CASSQDGADTQYF
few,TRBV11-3,CASSLGRGRGTEAFF
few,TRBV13,CASSSGRSYGYTF
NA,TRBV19,CASSTGGVTEAFF
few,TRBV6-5,CASRAKETQYF
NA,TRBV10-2,CASSGQGGTDTQYF
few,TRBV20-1,CSAIKRGDQPQHF
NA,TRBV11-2,CASSPRTSGGAPQYF
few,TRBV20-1,CSARASGGQPQHF
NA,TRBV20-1,CSARLAASYEQYF
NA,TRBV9,CASSVGDPDSYEQYF
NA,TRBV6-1,CASNRASNTGELFF
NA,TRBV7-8,CASTPSGTLHNEQFF